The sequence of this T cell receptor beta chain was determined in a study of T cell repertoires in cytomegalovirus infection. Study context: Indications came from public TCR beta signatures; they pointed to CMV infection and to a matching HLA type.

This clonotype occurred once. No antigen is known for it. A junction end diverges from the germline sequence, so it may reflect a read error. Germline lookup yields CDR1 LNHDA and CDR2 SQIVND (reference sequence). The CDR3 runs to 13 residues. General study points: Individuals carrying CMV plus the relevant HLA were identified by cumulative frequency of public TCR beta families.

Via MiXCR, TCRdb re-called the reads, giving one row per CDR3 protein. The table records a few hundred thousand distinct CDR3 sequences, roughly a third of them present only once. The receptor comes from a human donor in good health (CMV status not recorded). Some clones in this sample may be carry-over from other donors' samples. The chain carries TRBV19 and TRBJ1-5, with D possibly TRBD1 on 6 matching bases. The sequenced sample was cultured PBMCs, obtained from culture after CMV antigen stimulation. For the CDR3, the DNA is TGTGCCAGTACTCGCAGGGACAATCAGCCCCAGCATTTC. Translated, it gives CASTRRDNQPQHF.